The 10 T cell receptor beta chains presented below share a single source sample, sequenced in a study of STAT3 mutations in large granular lymphocyte leukemia. Study-wide points: In T-cell large granular lymphocyte leukemia, about half of patients showed multiple immunodominant subclonotypes.

Which antigens these TCRs recognize remains unknown. Method: immunoSEQ multiplex PCR; TCRdb's copy keeps in-frame clones and lacks some. The sample includes 30,000 to 40,000 clones, approximately 83% of them seen just once. The sequencing sample was made of peripheral blood mononuclear cells. The receptors come from a man aged 55 to 70 with T-cell large granular lymphocyte leukemia. Some clones in this sample may be carry-over from other donors' samples.

V usage is TRBV5-5 and J usage is TRBJ1-5; D not certain. The CDR3 extends over 13 amino acids. V lost 4 bases and J 7 bases, leaving 12 bases between the germline ends. Germline lookup yields CDR1 SGHKS and CDR2 YYEKEE (reference sequence). The CDR3 sequence: CASSPDPTQPQHF. DNA for the CDR3: TGTGCCAGCAGCCCGGACCCTACACAGCCCCAGCATTTT.

J is TRBJ2-3 and V is TRBV7-9, with D unclear. The CDR3 is 16 amino acids. V was trimmed by 7 bases and J by 1 base, leaving 18 bases between them. Per the germline V gene, CDR1 is SEHNR and CDR2 is FQNEAQ (reference sequence). CDR3 sequence reads: CASTYREPEGTDTQYF. The DNA for the CDR3 is TGTGCCAGCACCTATCGAGAGCCTGAAGGCACAGATACGCAGTATTTT.

This sequence joins TRBV9 and TRBJ2-3, with 8 bases aligning to TRBD2. The germline CDR1 and CDR2 sequences are SGDLS and YYNGEE. The CDR3 length is 17 residues. The V segment lost 4 bases and the J segment 2 bases; nucleotides outside the gene matches: 12. The CDR3 sequence is CASSISPGTSSTDTQYF. The CDR3 DNA follows: TGTGCCAGCAGCATCTCCCCCGGGACTAGTTCCACAGATACGCAGTATTTT. The full variable domain, in which reference TRBV9 and TRBJ2-3 provide the parts outside the CDR3, is DSGVTQTPKHLITATGQRVTLRCSPRSGDLSVYWYQQSLDQGLQFLIQYYNGEERAKGNILERFSAQQFPDLHSELNLSSLELGDSALYFCASSISPGTSSTDTQYFGPGTRLTVL.

This rearrangement joins TRBV18 to TRBJ1-4; no reliable D call. This CDR3 is built from 15 residues. V lost 5 bases and J 5 bases, leaving 15 bases between the germline ends. Germline lookup yields CDR1 KGHSH and CDR2 LQKENI. The DNA for the CDR3 is TGTGCCAGCTCAGGGATGAGGGTGGAGAATGAAAAACTGTTTTTT. Translating it yields CASSGMRVENEKLFF. Filled out from reference TRBV18 and TRBJ1-4, the complete variable domain reads NAGVMQNPRHLVRRRGQEARLRCSPMKGHSHVYWYRQLPEEGLKFMVYLQKENIIDESGMPKERFSAEFPKEGPSILRIQQVVRGDSAAYFCASSGMRVENEKLFFGSGTQLSVL.

The chain combines TRBV5-4 with TRBJ2-7; 10 bases map to TRBD1. This CDR3 has 16 residues. The germline CDR1 and CDR2 sequences are SGHNT and YYREEE (reference sequence). J was trimmed by 4 bases and V by 0 bases; bases with no gene match: 7. CDR3 residues: CASSLGQGANPYEQYF. Written as DNA, the CDR3 is TGTGCCAGCAGCTTGGGACAGGGGGCAAATCCATACGAGCAGTACTTC.

J is TRBJ2-7 and V is TRBV9, with a weak D call TRBD1 (5 bases). Per germline, CDR1 SGDLS and CDR2 YYNGEE. This CDR3 region has 14 residues. V lost 0 bases, J lost 2 bases, and 9 bases lay in between. The DNA for the CDR3 is TGTGCCAGCAGCGTAGCCGACAGTACCTACGAGCAGTACTTC. Amino acids: CASSVADSTYEQYF.

The chain joins TRBV5-1 to TRBJ2-3, with D unresolved. The CDR3 consists of 14 residues. Per the germline V gene, CDR1 is SGHRS and CDR2 is YFSETQ. V was trimmed by 4 bases and J by 0 bases, leaving 9 bases between them. The CDR3 coding sequence is TGCGCCAGCAGCCGGCTTTCTAGCACAGATACGCAGTATTTT. Residues: CASSRLSSTDTQYF.

The chain uses TRBV29-1 and TRBJ2-7; possible D gene TRBD1, 6 bases. V lost 0 bases to trimming and J lost 4 bases, with 28 bases between them. The length of the CDR3 is 19 residues. The germline gives CDR1 SQVTM, CDR2 ANQGSEA. The CDR3 DNA reads as TGCAGCGTTGAAGAGCCCTCCGGGACACTTAATATTAGTTTATACGAGCAGTACTTC. This encodes CSVEEPSGTLNISLYEQYF.

The V gene is TRBV2, the J gene TRBJ2-3; 11 positions match TRBD2. Germline-derived CDR1 and CDR2 are SNHLY and FYNNEI. The J segment lost 4 bases and the V segment lost 4 bases, leaving 1 base of the junction unmatched. This CDR3 is built from 14 residues. The CDR3 here is CASSGSGRADTQYF. The CDR3 DNA reads TGTGCCAGCAGTGGTAGCGGGAGGGCAGATACGCAGTATTTT.

This clone is medium-sized (0.01 to 0.1%) in the sample. This CDR3 reads CASSSITNEKLFF. The CDR3 coding sequence is TGTGCCAGCAGCTCGATAACTAATGAAAAACTGTTTTTT. This chain links TRBV7-3 with TRBJ1-4; D not certain. Germline V gene lookup returns CDR1 SGHTA and CDR2 FQGTGA. Trimming pared 4 bases from V and 1 base from J, leaving 4 bases between. The CDR3 has 13 residues. Full variable domain (missing parts from reference TRBV7-3 and TRBJ1-4): GAGVSQTPSNKVTEKGKYVELRCDPISGHTALYWYRQSLGQGPEFLIYFQGTGAADDSGLPNDRFFAVRPEGSVSTLKIQRTERGDSAVYLCASSSITNEKLFFGSGTQLSVL.